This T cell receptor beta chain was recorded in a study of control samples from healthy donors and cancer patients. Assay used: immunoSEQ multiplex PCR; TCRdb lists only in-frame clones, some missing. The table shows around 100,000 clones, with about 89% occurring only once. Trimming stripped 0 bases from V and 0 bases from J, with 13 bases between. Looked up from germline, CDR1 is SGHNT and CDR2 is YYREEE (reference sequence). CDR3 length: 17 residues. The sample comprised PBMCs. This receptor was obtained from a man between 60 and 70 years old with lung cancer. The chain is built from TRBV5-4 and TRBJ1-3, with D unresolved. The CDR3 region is CASSLGPVAVSGNTIYF. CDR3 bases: TGTGCCAGCAGCTTGGGGCCGGTGGCTGTCTCTGGAAACACCATATATTTT.